These T cell receptor beta chains were read from a single sample in a study of blood T cell repertoires in COVID-19. This table comes from immunoSEQ multiplex PCR, and its TCRdb copy is limited to in-frame clones, with some not included. The sample has 65,000 to 85,000 clones; around three quarters are singletons. Sequenced: peripheral blood. These receptors were taken from a man between 45 and 60 years old with active or convalescent COVID-19. The CDR3 runs from the conserved cysteine through the conserved F or W. D genes are given only for firm matches. Clone size is stated in some rows and not others, as once, few, many or a class when expanded.

d_call | j_call | cdr3_length | clone_size | v_call | cdr3_aa | cdr3_nt
TRBD1 | TRBJ1-4 | 15 | . | TRBV19 | CASSPGGTLNEKLFF | TGTGCCAGTAGTCCAGGGGGAACGTTAAATGAAAAACTGTTTTTT
. | TRBJ1-1 | 14 | once | TRBV29-1 | CSVCQTSLNTEAFF | TGCAGCGTTTGCCAGACTTCTTTGAACACTGAAGCTTTCTTT
. | TRBJ2-7 | 13 | once | TRBV5-1 | CASSLVGVGEQYF | TGCGCCAGCAGCTTGGTAGGGGTGGGCGAGCAGTACTTC
. | TRBJ1-5 | 13 | many | TRBV7-8 | CASSLSSSQPQHF | TGTGCCAGCAGCTTGTCCTCCAGTCAGCCCCAGCATTTT
TRBD1 | TRBJ1-1 | 13 | . | TRBV5-1 | CASRSGTGGEAFF | TGCGCCAGCAGGTCCGGGACAGGGGGCGAAGCTTTCTTT
. | TRBJ2-5 | 13 | once | TRBV14 | CATSERHQETQYF | TGTGCCACCTCGGAGAGGCACCAAGAGACCCAGTACTTC
TRBD1 | TRBJ1-1 | 15 | many | TRBV19 | CASRLTGGGSTEAFF | TGTGCCAGTAGATTGACAGGGGGCGGGAGCACTGAAGCTTTCTTT
. | TRBJ2-3 | 12 | . | TRBV5-6 | CASSQSTDTQYF | TGTGCCAGCAGCCAAAGCACAGATACGCAGTATTTT
TRBD1 | TRBJ1-1 | 14 | . | TRBV13 | CASSPQGANTEAFF | TGTGCCAGCAGCCCCCAGGGGGCGAACACTGAAGCTTTCTTT
TRBD1 | TRBJ2-2 | 15 | . | TRBV7-3 | CASSLEGAGTGELFF | TGTGCCAGCAGCTTAGAGGGGGCTGGCACCGGGGAGCTGTTTTTT
TRBD2 | TRBJ2-1 | 15 | . | TRBV5-6 | CASSLGTSGGGEQFF | TGTGCCAGCAGCTTGGGGACTAGCGGGGGCGGTGAGCAGTTCTTC
TRBD1 | TRBJ2-2 | 14 | . | TRBV6-2/TRBV6-3 | CASSKQGGTGELFF | TGTGCCAGCAGCAAACAGGGGGGTACCGGGGAGCTGTTTTTT
. | TRBJ1-4 | 16 | . | TRBV7-2 | CASSLQGSGNNEKLFF | TGTGCCAGCAGCTTACAGGGTTCTGGGAATAATGAAAAACTGTTTTTT
. | TRBJ2-7 | 16 | few | TRBV1 | CTSSPPGASGLYEQYF | TGCACCAGCAGCCCTCCGGGGGCTAGCGGCCTCTACGAGCAGTACTTC
. | TRBJ1-6 | 17 | . | TRBV6-8 | CASSYRREGPLNSPLHF | TGTGCCAGCAGTTACCGCAGGGAGGGCCCTTTAAATTCACCCCTCCACTTT
. | TRBJ2-7 | 13 | . | TRBV4-2 | CASSQDLEYEQYF | TGTGCCAGCAGCCAAGATTTGGAGTACGAGCAGTACTTC
. | TRBJ2-6 | 15 | . | TRBV3-1/TRBV3-2 | CASSPRGRGANVLTF | TGTGCCAGCAGCCCGCGGGGCCGCGGGGCCAACGTCCTGACTTTC
TRBD1 | TRBJ2-2 | 16 | once | TRBV11-2 | CASSLAGQEVTGELFF | TGTGCCAGCAGCTTAGCCGGACAGGAGGTGACCGGGGAGCTGTTTTTT
. | TRBJ1-2 | 14 | . | TRBV6-5 | CASSYGEGASGYTF | TGTGCCAGCAGTTACGGGGAAGGGGCGAGTGGCTACACCTTC
TRBD1 | TRBJ1-3 | 15 | . | TRBV7-2 | CASSLETGSGNTIYF | TGTGCCAGCAGCTTAGAGACAGGGAGTGGAAACACCATATATTTT
. | TRBJ2-3 | 12 | . | TRBV24-1 | CATSDLADTQYF | TGTGCCACCAGTGATTTAGCTGATACGCAGTATTTT
TRBD2 | TRBJ2-5 | 17 | . | TRBV5-6 | CASSLFGVAGGQETQYF | TGTGCCAGCAGCTTATTCGGGGTAGCGGGGGGTCAAGAGACCCAGTACTTC
TRBD2 | TRBJ2-2 | 15 | . | TRBV7-2 | CASSGTGLNTGELFF | TGTGCCAGCAGCGGGACGGGACTAAACACCGGGGAGCTGTTTTTT
. | TRBJ1-1 | 14 | . | TRBV9 | CASSALQGPTEAFF | TGTGCCAGCAGCGCGCTACAGGGACCCACTGAAGCTTTCTTT
TRBD1 | TRBJ2-1 | 15 | . | TRBV11-3 | CASSPQGQGGNEQFF | TGTGCCAGCAGCCCTCAGGGACAGGGCGGCAATGAGCAGTTCTTC
. | TRBJ2-2 | 14 | . | TRBV27 | CASSLQGGGGELFF | TGTGCCAGCAGTTTACAGGGGGGTGGCGGGGAGCTGTTTTTT
. | TRBJ1-6 | 15 | . | TRBV7-8 | CASSLVDIENSPLHF | TGTGCCAGCAGCTTAGTCGACATTGAGAATTCACCCCTCCACTTT
. | TRBJ1-1 | 13 | . | TRBV6-5 | CASSYLTGTEAFF | TGTGCCAGCAGTTATCTTACGGGGACTGAAGCTTTCTTT
. | TRBJ1-6 | 16 | . | TRBV4-2 | CASSQEPGGGYSPLHF | TGTGCCAGCAGCCAAGAACCTGGGGGCGGCTATTCACCCCTCCACTTT
. | TRBJ1-1 | 13 | . | TRBV18 | CASSPREDTEAFF | TGTGCCAGCTCACCCAGGGAGGACACTGAAGCTTTCTTT
. | TRBJ1-5 | 16 | once | TRBV19 | CASSNSRDSPGQPQHF | TGTGCCAGTAGTAACTCCAGGGACTCCCCGGGGCAGCCCCAGCATTTT
. | TRBJ1-6 | 17 | . | TRBV7-5 | CVRSSVPQGISNSPLHF | TGTGTCAGAAGCTCGGTTCCACAGGGTATCAGTAATTCACCCCTCCACTTT
. | TRBJ2-1 | 15 | . | TRBV3-1/TRBV3-2 | CASSGGGFSYNEQFF | TGTGCCAGCAGCGGGGGCGGGTTCTCCTACAATGAGCAGTTCTTC
TRBD1 | TRBJ1-5 | 15 | . | TRBV6-5 | CASSRDRVGGQPQHF | TGTGCCAGCAGCCGCGACAGGGTCGGGGGTCAGCCCCAGCATTTT
TRBD2 | TRBJ2-1 | 17 | . | TRBV2 | CASSALTSGLAANEQFF | TGTGCCAGCAGCGCCCTAACCTCGGGACTAGCGGCGAATGAGCAGTTCTTC
TRBD1 | TRBJ2-3 | 14 | . | TRBV24-1 | CATIGTGDTDTQYF | TGTGCCACCATCGGGACAGGGGATACAGATACGCAGTATTTT
. | TRBJ1-3 | 15 | many | TRBV3-1/TRBV3-2 | CASSQARGLGNTIYF | TGTGCCAGCAGCCAAGCGAGGGGACTTGGAAACACCATATATTTT
TRBD2 | TRBJ2-1 | 15 | . | TRBV19 | CASRALAGGPNEQFF | TGTGCCAGTAGGGCACTAGCGGGGGGCCCCAATGAGCAGTTCTTC
TRBD2 | TRBJ2-4 | 16 | . | TRBV19 | CASSPTREGTKNIQYF | TGTGCCAGTAGTCCTACCCGGGAGGGAACCAAAAACATTCAGTACTTC
. | TRBJ1-1 | 15 | once | TRBV7-2 | CASSLVGRGQTEAFF | TGTGCCAGCAGCTTAGTGGGCAGGGGACAAACTGAAGCTTTCTTT
. | TRBJ2-7 | 11 | many | TRBV27 | CATRRGHEQYF | TGTGCCACCCGACGCGGGCACGAGCAGTACTTC
. | TRBJ1-2 | 13 | . | TRBV6-5 | CASTDWTNYGYTF | TGTGCCAGCACGGACTGGACTAACTATGGCTACACCTTC
. | TRBJ1-5 | 14 | once | TRBV10-3 | CAISVSRSNQPQHF | TGTGCCATCAGTGTTTCCCGTAGCAATCAGCCCCAGCATTTT
. | TRBJ2-3 | 14 | . | TRBV5-5 | CATTRDSSTDTQYF | TGTGCCACCACCCGGGACTCATCCACAGATACGCAGTATTTT
. | TRBJ1-6 | 18 | few | TRBV7-9 | CASSARGRDVWDNSPLHF | TGTGCCAGCAGCGCCCGTGGGAGGGATGTTTGGGATAATTCACCCCTCCACTTT
. | TRBJ1-1 | 14 | once | TRBV20-1 | CSASQVVQSTEAFF | TGCAGTGCTAGTCAGGTCGTACAGAGCACTGAAGCTTTCTTT
. | TRBJ2-7 | 13 | . | TRBV12-3/TRBV12-4 | CASRAGISYEQYF | TGTGCCAGCAGGGCGGGAATTAGCTACGAGCAGTACTTC
TRBD2 | TRBJ2-7 | 14 | . | TRBV10-2 | CASRPSGGTDEQYF | TGCGCCAGCAGGCCTAGCGGGGGGACCGACGAGCAGTACTTC
TRBD2 | TRBJ2-3 | 16 | few | TRBV4-1 | CASTPGSGGPQDTQYF | TGCGCCAGCACCCCAGGTAGCGGGGGGCCCCAAGATACGCAGTATTTT